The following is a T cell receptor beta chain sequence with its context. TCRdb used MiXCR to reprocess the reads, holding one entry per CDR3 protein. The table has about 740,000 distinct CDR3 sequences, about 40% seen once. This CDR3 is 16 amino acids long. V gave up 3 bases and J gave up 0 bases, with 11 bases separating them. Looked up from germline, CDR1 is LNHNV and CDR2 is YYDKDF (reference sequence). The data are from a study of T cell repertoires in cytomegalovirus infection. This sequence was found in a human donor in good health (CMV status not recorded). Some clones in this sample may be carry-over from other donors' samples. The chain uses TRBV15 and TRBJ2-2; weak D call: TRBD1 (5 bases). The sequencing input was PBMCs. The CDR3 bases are TGTGCCACCAGCAGGTCCAGGGCATCGAACACCGGGGAGCTGTTTTTT. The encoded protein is CATSRSRASNTGELFF.